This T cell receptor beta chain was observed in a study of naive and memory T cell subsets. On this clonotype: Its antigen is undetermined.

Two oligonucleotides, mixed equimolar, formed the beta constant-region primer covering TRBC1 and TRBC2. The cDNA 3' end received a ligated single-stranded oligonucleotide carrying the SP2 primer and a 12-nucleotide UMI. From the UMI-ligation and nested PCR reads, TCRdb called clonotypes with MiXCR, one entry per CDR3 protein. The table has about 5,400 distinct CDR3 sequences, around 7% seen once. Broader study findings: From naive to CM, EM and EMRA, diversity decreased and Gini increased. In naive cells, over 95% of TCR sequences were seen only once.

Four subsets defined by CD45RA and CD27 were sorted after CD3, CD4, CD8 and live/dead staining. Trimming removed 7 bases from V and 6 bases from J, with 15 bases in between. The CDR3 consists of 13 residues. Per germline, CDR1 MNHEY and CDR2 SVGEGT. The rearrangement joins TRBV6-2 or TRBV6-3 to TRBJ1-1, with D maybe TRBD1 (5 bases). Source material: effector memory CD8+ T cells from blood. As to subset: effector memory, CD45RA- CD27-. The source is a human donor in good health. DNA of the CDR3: TGTGCCAGCAATATTTGGGGGGGGGCTGAAGCTTTCTTT. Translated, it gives CASNIWGGAEAFF.